This T cell receptor (beta chain) was sequenced for a study of blood T cell repertoires in COVID-19. Assay: immunoSEQ multiplex PCR; the TCRdb copy retains only in-frame clones and omits some. The data hold more than 200,000 clones, with approximately 90% observed a single time. Trimming took off 0 bases at V and 4 bases at J, with 16 bases between the two ends. CDR3 length equals 17 residues. From germline, CDR1 is LNHNV and CDR2 YYDKDF (reference sequence). V is TRBV15 and J is TRBJ2-1; weak D call: TRBD2 (6 bases). The source of this sequence is a woman aged 25 to 39 who had recovered from COVID-19. Sequences were obtained from PBMCs or T cells enriched from blood (not recorded which). CDR3 DNA: TGTGCCACCAGCAGAGATCTGGGGGGAATTTCTTACAATGAGCAGTTCTTC. Its protein product is CATSRDLGGISYNEQFF.